These 19 T cell receptor beta chains were sequenced from one sample in a study of blood T cell repertoires in COVID-19. Measured with immunoSEQ multiplex PCR; TCRdb has only the in-frame clones, and not every one. The sample lists about 72,000 clones; approximately 90% were seen once. Sequencing was performed on peripheral blood. These receptors all stem from a woman in her fifties or sixties with active COVID-19.

The table lists this clone with a count of one. The rearrangement uses TRBV7-9 and TRBJ1-1; TRBD1 matches at 8 bases. This CDR3 spans 14 amino acids. Germline lookup yields CDR1 SEHNR and CDR2 FQNEAQ (reference sequence). The junction had 6 bases not matched to a gene; V was cut back by 8 bases and J by 1 base. The CDR3 loop reads CASRAGTGNTEAFF. The CDR3 DNA follows: TGTGCCAGCCGGGCCGGGACAGGGAACACTGAAGCTTTCTTT. The variable domain in full, with the rest retrieved from reference TRBV7-9 and TRBJ1-1, is DTGVSQNPRHKITKRGQNVTFRCDPISEHNRLYWYRQTLGQGPEFLTYFQNEAQLEKSRLLSDRFSAERPKGSFSTLEIQRTEQGDSAMYLCASRAGTGNTEAFFGQGTRLTVV.

V usage is TRBV6-5 and J usage is TRBJ2-7, with TRBD1 identical over 7 bases. Germline lookup yields CDR1 MNHEY and CDR2 SVGAGI. The CDR3 has 13 amino acids. After removal of 6 bases from V and 1 base from J, the junction contained 3 bases not matched to a gene. CDR3 sequence (DNA): TGTGCCAGCAGGTCGGGACAGTCCTACGAGCAGTACTTC. This sequence encodes CASRSGQSYEQYF.

This chain connects TRBV18 to TRBJ1-2, with 7 positions matching TRBD1. J lost 0 bases, V lost 3 bases, and 4 bases had no gene match. CDR1 is KGHSH, CDR2 LQKENI, per germline. The CDR3 totals 15 residues. The DNA of the CDR3 is TGTGCCAGCTCACCCCGGGACAGCGCTAACTATGGCTACACCTTC. Its translation: CASSPRDSANYGYTF.

V usage is TRBV12-3 or TRBV12-4 and J usage is TRBJ1-6; the D is unclear. The CDR3 runs to 13 residues. The germline V and J ends were trimmed by 4 bases and 3 bases, with 4 bases remaining between them. The CDR3 DNA reads TGTGCCAGCAGTTCCGTCTATAATTCACCCCTCCACTTT. Amino acids: CASSSVYNSPLHF.

J is TRBJ2-1 and V is TRBV3-1 (or the pseudogene TRBV3-2); D ambiguous. Germline-derived CDR1 and CDR2 are LGHDT and YNNKEL (reference sequence). V dropped 1 base and J dropped 1 base, with 8 bases sitting between them. The CDR3 is 15 residues long. The CDR3 DNA follows: TGTGCCAGCAGCCAAGGGGCAGCTTCCTACAATGAGCAGTTCTTC. Its protein product is CASSQGAASYNEQFF.

DNA of the CDR3: TGTGCCAGCAGTGCCCAGGGACTAGCGGTTTACAATGAGCAGTTCTTC. It is translated as CASSAQGLAVYNEQFF. The rearrangement uses TRBV6-4 and TRBJ2-1; 11 nucleotides match TRBD2. CDR3 length: 16 amino acids. Germline-derived CDR1 and CDR2 are MRHNA and SNTAGT. V shed 4 bases and J 4 bases; nucleotides not matched to a gene: 6.

The CDR3 protein is CASRVTGRGYGYTF. CDR3 coding DNA: TGTGCCAGCAGGGTGACAGGGCGCGGCTATGGCTACACCTTC. The chain employs TRBV28 and TRBJ1-2; 7 nucleotides match TRBD1. V lost 6 bases and J lost 4; bases outside the gene matches: 8. The CDR3 runs to 14 residues. Germline assignment: CDR1 MDHEN and CDR2 SYDVKM.

The chain couples TRBV5-1 to TRBJ1-4; D is unclear. The CDR3 runs 14 residues. V shed 3 bases and J shed 3 bases, with 9 bases lying between them. Per germline, CDR1 SGHRS and CDR2 YFSETQ. As DNA, the CDR3 is TGCGCCAGCAGCTCGGGTAATCCTAATGAAAAACTGTTTTTT. Protein sequence: CASSSGNPNEKLFF.

J is TRBJ1-2 and V is TRBV30; 10 nucleotides agree with TRBD1. V gave up 4 bases and J gave up 8 bases; unmatched junction bases: 13. This CDR3 is 15 amino acids long. Per germline, CDR1 GTSNPN and CDR2 SVGIG (reference sequence). The chain's CDR3 is CAWNAGQGRAAGYTF. CDR3 nucleotide sequence: TGTGCCTGGAACGCGGGACAGGGGAGGGCTGCCGGCTACACCTTC. The variable domain in full, completed from reference TRBV30 and TRBJ1-2, reads SQTIHQWPATLVQPVGSPLSLECTVEGTSNPNLYWYRQAAGRGLQLLFYSVGIGQISSEVPQNLSASRPQDRQFILSSKKLLLSDSGFYLCAWNAGQGRAAGYTFGSGTRLTVV.

The chain joins TRBV7-9 to TRBJ2-1; TRBD2 agrees at 12 bases. This CDR3 comprises 18 residues. V dropped 1 base and J dropped 9; count of bases not matched to a gene: 13. Germline CDR1 reads SEHNR; CDR2 reads FQNEAQ (reference sequence). The CDR3 sequence: CASSLGRLTSGSSGEQFF. The DNA for the CDR3 is TGTGCCAGCAGCTTAGGGAGGCTGACTAGCGGGAGTTCAGGTGAGCAGTTCTTC.

This rearrangement joins TRBV30 to TRBJ2-3, with D perhaps TRBD1 (6 bases). V was pared by 2 bases and J by 4 bases, with 13 bases between. The CDR3 totals 14 residues. The germline CDR1 and CDR2 sequences are GTSNPN and SVGIG (reference sequence). The CDR3 sequence is CAWSQNRDPDTQYF. The CDR3 nucleotides are TGTGCCTGGAGTCAGAACAGGGACCCAGATACGCAGTATTTT.

The chain has TRBV6-5 and TRBJ2-5, with 9 bases lining up with TRBD1. V trimming: 8 bases; J trimming: 4 bases; junction bases outside the gene matches: 11. Germline lookup yields CDR1 MNHEY and CDR2 SVGAGI. The CDR3 runs 15 residues. The DNA of the CDR3 is TGTGCCAGCCGACCCCGGGACAGGGTTTTAGAGACCCAGTACTTC. It is translated as CASRPRDRVLETQYF.

The chain recombines TRBV19 with TRBJ2-7, with TRBD1 as a possible D gene (5 bases). Germline CDR1 reads LNHDA; CDR2 reads SQIVND (reference sequence). The CDR3 loop spans 13 amino acids. Trimming removed 5 bases from V and 2 bases from J, with 10 bases in between. This CDR3 is CASSGRQPYEQYF. The CDR3 region has the DNA TGTGCCAGTAGTGGACGACAGCCCTACGAGCAGTACTTC.

V gene TRBV11-2 combines with J gene TRBJ2-4; D is perhaps TRBD1 (8 bases). The CDR3 loop spans 15 amino acids. The V end was cut by 4 bases, the J end by 8 bases, with 18 bases between. Germline CDR1 reads SGHAT; CDR2 reads FQNNGV. DNA for the CDR3: TGTGCCAGCAGCTCCCGCCGACAGGGGAGGGACATTCAGTACTTC. Translating gives CASSSRRQGRDIQYF.

The J gene is TRBJ2-5, the V gene TRBV11-2, with TRBD2 matching 12 bases. The CDR3 is 17 amino acids. Germline CDR1 and CDR2: SGHAT and FQNNGV. J gave up 4 bases and V 6 bases, and 12 bases lay outside the gene matches. The CDR3 nucleotides read TGTGCCAGCAGGGGGGGCGCCAGACTAGCGGGAGTAGAGACCCAGTACTTC. Residues: CASRGGARLAGVETQYF.

This clone was observed a single time. The chain is built from TRBV5-1 and TRBJ1-2; 8 bases are shared with TRBD1. Germline CDR1 reads SGHRS; CDR2 reads YFSETQ. The V and J ends lost 4 bases and 8 bases, in that order; junction bases with no gene match: 4. The CDR3 runs 12 residues. The CDR3: CASSRQGLGYTF. The DNA for the CDR3 is TGCGCCAGCAGCCGACAGGGGCTGGGCTACACCTTC.

The chain carries TRBV18 and TRBJ1-4; TRBD1 might be the D (5 bases). The ends were cut back, 2 bases at V and 0 bases at J, with 7 bases in the middle. The germline V gene encodes CDR1 KGHSH and CDR2 LQKENI. The CDR3 runs 15 residues. CDR3 amino acids: CASSPSQATNEKLFF. Here the CDR3 DNA reads TGTGCCAGCTCACCATCACAGGCAACTAATGAAAAACTGTTTTTT.

The chain links TRBV15 to TRBJ2-2; D is perhaps TRBD1 (5 bases). V gave up 0 bases and J gave up 4 bases, with 12 bases separating them. The CDR3 length is 16 residues. Germline CDR1 is LNHNV and CDR2 is YYDKDF (reference sequence). The CDR3 protein is CATSRDQGGSTGELFF. The CDR3 DNA is TGTGCCACCAGCAGAGATCAGGGCGGTAGCACCGGGGAGCTGTTTTTT.

The chain joins TRBV29-1 to TRBJ1-1, with a tentative D call TRBD1 (5 bases). Germline CDR1 reads SQVTM; CDR2 reads ANQGSEA. The CDR3 extends over 15 amino acids. Deletions cut 0 bases from V and 1 base from J, with 12 bases between. The CDR3 loop reads CSVEEQGLRNTEAFF. The CDR3 DNA follows: TGCAGCGTTGAAGAGCAGGGTTTGAGGAACACTGAAGCTTTCTTT.